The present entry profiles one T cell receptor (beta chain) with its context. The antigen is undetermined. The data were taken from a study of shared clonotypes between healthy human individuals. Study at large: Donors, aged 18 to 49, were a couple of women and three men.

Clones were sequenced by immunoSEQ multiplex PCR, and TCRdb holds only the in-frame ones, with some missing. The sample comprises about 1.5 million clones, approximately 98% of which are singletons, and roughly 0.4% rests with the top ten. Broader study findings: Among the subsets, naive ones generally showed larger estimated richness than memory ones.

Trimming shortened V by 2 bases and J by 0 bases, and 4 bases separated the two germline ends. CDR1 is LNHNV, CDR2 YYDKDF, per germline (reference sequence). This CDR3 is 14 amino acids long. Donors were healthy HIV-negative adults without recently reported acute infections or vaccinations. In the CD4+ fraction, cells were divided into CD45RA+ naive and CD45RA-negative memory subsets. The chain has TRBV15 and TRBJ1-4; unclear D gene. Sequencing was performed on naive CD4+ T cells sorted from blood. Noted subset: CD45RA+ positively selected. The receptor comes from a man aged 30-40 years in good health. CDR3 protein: CATSRQATNEKLFF. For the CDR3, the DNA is TGTGCCACCAGCAGACAGGCAACTAATGAAAAACTGTTTTTT.